This passage covers 17 T cell receptor beta chains from one sample sequenced in a study of OX40 agonist ivuxolimab in advanced cancers. TCRdb's table, derived via immunoSEQ multiplex PCR, lists solely in-frame clones and lacks some. The sample holds 80,000 or so clones, about 88% seen once. Sequencing used CD4+ or CD8+ T cells sorted from blood, obtained in a trial of the OX40 agonist ivuxolimab. The receptor set was obtained from an adult with an advanced solid tumor such as melanoma, head and neck, liver or kidney cancer.

This chain connects TRBV6-5 to TRBJ1-3; the D gene is possibly TRBD1 (6 bases). V dropped 6 bases and J dropped 0 bases, with 9 bases sitting between them. Germline-derived CDR1 and CDR2 are MNHEY and SVGAGI. CDR3 length: 14 amino acids. Here the CDR3 reads CASRTGTSGNTIYF. CDR3 in DNA: TGTGCCAGCAGAACAGGGACCTCTGGAAACACCATATATTTT.

The DNA of the CDR3 is TGCGCCAGCAGCTTGTCCCGAAGACCAATGAACACTGAAGCTTTCTTT. It yields the protein CASSLSRRPMNTEAFF. The chain couples TRBV5-1 to TRBJ1-1; D uncertain. This CDR3 contains 16 residues. Trimming removed 1 base at V and 0 bases at J, with 13 bases between. In germline, CDR1 is SGHRS, CDR2 YFSETQ.

The chain couples TRBV29-1 to TRBJ2-5; TRBD2 matches 11 bases. Germline CDR1 SQVTM, CDR2 ANQGSEA. CDR3 length equals 15 residues. Trimming cost V 4 bases and J 5 bases; bases outside gene matches: 9. CDR3: CSVGPSGGSLETQYF. The DNA for the CDR3 is TGCAGCGTTGGGCCTAGCGGGGGGAGCCTGGAGACCCAGTACTTC. The variable domain in full, completed from reference TRBV29-1 and TRBJ2-5, reads SAVISQKPSRDICQRGTSLTIQCQVDSQVTMMFWYRQQPGQSLTLIATANQGSEATYESGFVIDKFPISRPNLTFSTLTVSNMSPEDSSIYLCSVGPSGGSLETQYFGPGTRLLVL.

The sample holds one count of this clone. V usage is TRBV18 and J usage is TRBJ1-5, with D uncertain. CDR1 is KGHSH, CDR2 LQKENI, per germline. This CDR3 comprises 13 residues. V lost 3 bases to trimming and J lost 8 bases, with 11 bases between them. CDR3 region: CASSPDGSKPQHF. DNA of the CDR3: TGTGCCAGCTCACCGGACGGGTCCAAGCCCCAGCATTTT.

The chain uses TRBV5-5 and TRBJ1-2; 9 positions match TRBD1. Germline CDR1 is SGHKS and CDR2 is YYEKEE (reference sequence). The CDR3 is 15 amino acids. Trimming took 3 bases from V and 4 from J; bases not matched to a gene: 7. The CDR3, as DNA: TGTGCCAGCAGCTCGATAGGACAGGGGACCTATGGCTACACCTTC. Translated: CASSSIGQGTYGYTF.

Of note for this clone: Compared with germline, one end of the junction differs, possibly owing to a read error. The V gene is TRBV29-1, the J gene TRBJ2-2; tentative D call: TRBD1 (6 bases). The CDR3 totals 11 residues. The germline V gene has CDR1 SQVTM and CDR2 ANQGSEA. This CDR3 reads CGMRGSRGAVF. DNA of the CDR3: TGCGGGATGAGGGGGAGCCGGGGAGCTGTTTTT.

The chain employs TRBV29-1 and TRBJ2-1, with 10 bases aligning to TRBD2. Germline-derived CDR1 and CDR2 are SQVTM and ANQGSEA. The CDR3 runs to 14 residues. The trim removed 3 bases at V and 9 bases at J, leaving 8 bases unmatched. The DNA of the CDR3 is TGCAGCGTTGATCTAGCGGGAGTTCGTGGTGAGCAGTTCTTC. Amino acid sequence: CSVDLAGVRGEQFF.

This chain uses TRBV2 with TRBJ2-3; TRBD2 agrees at 11 bases. Germline CDR1 and CDR2: SNHLY and FYNNEI. This CDR3 has 16 amino acids. Trimming at V came to 3 bases and at J to 1 base, leaving 3 bases not matched to a gene. The CDR3 loop reads CASSDLTSGGTDTQYF. The CDR3 DNA reads as TGTGCCAGCAGTGATCTGACTAGCGGGGGCACAGATACGCAGTATTTT.

The chain combines TRBV7-8 with TRBJ1-2; D gene uncertain. This CDR3 spans 13 amino acids. Germline lookup yields CDR1 SGHVS and CDR2 FQNEAQ. V lost 6 bases to trimming and J lost 0 bases, with 8 bases between them. The CDR3 loop reads CASSSSANYGYTF. The CDR3 nucleotides read TGTGCCAGCAGTTCATCCGCTAACTATGGCTACACCTTC.

This rearrangement joins TRBV30 to TRBJ1-2, with D perhaps TRBD1 (6 bases). V lost 1 base, J lost 4 bases, and 10 bases lay in between. The CDR3 has 13 residues. Germline values: CDR1 GTSNPN, CDR2 SVGIG (reference sequence). The CDR3 nucleotides are TGTGCCTGGAGTGACGGGGGCCTCTATGGCTACACCTTC. Translating gives CAWSDGGLYGYTF.

This rearrangement joins TRBV27 to TRBJ2-6, with D possibly matching TRBD2 (6 bases). The CDR3 runs 14 residues. V lost 6 bases to trimming and J lost 4 bases, with 10 bases between them. CDR1 and CDR2 from the germline V gene are MNHEY and SMNVEV (reference sequence). CDR3: CASSQRGGANVLTF. The CDR3 DNA reads TGTGCCAGCAGCCAACGGGGGGGGGCCAACGTCCTGACTTTC.

J is TRBJ1-1 and V is TRBV19; tentatively, D is TRBD1 (6 bases). This CDR3 has 15 amino acids. V lost 7 bases to trimming and J lost 1 base, with 16 bases between them. Germline-derived CDR1 and CDR2 are LNHDA and SQIVND (reference sequence). CDR3 protein: CASTDRGDPNTEAFF. For the CDR3, the DNA is TGTGCCAGTACCGATAGGGGGGACCCGAACACTGAAGCTTTCTTT.

This clone was counted once. This chain links TRBV7-2 with TRBJ1-5; no definite D call. Per germline, CDR1 SGHTA and CDR2 FQGNSA. There are 13 residues in the CDR3. Deletions cut 2 bases from V and 6 bases from J, with 8 bases between. CDR3 amino acids: CASSLLEGQPQHF. The DNA of the CDR3 is TGTGCCAGCAGCTTATTAGAGGGTCAGCCCCAGCATTTT. Looking up the rest from reference TRBV7-2 and TRBJ1-5 gives the full variable domain: GAGVSQSPSNKVTEKGKDVELRCDPISGHTALYWYRQSLGQGLEFLIYFQGNSAPDKSGLPSDRFSAERTGGSVSTLTIQRTQQEDSAVYLCASSLLEGQPQHFGDGTRLSIL.

V is TRBV19 and J is TRBJ1-2, with D possibly matching TRBD1 (6 bases). Germline lookup yields CDR1 LNHDA and CDR2 SQIVND (reference sequence). The V gene lost 7 bases and the J gene lost 4 bases, with 19 bases spanning the gap. The CDR3 has 15 amino acids. CDR3 in amino acids: CASTEVGGEVYGYTF. The CDR3 region has the DNA TGTGCCAGTACCGAAGTGGGGGGCGAGGTCTATGGCTACACCTTC.

The gene calls are TRBV28 and TRBJ1-6; no clear D. Trimming removed 7 bases from V and 10 bases from J, with 17 bases in between. The CDR3 consists of 14 residues. The germline V gene encodes CDR1 MDHEN and CDR2 SYDVKM. CDR3 bases: TGTGCCAGCACCCTATCCCGGGGAAACTCACCCCTCCACTTT. Residues: CASTLSRGNSPLHF.

The genes are TRBV5-4 and TRBJ1-5; tentative D call: TRBD1 (6 bases). CDR1 SGHNT and CDR2 YYREEE come from the germline V gene (reference sequence). V dropped 4 bases and J dropped 6 bases, with 17 bases sitting between them. The CDR3 sequence is 15 residues long. The CDR3 loop reads CASSQEVAGAQPQHF. The DNA for the CDR3 is TGTGCCAGCAGCCAAGAAGTTGCAGGGGCTCAGCCCCAGCATTTT. The whole variable domain, remainder taken from reference TRBV5-4 and TRBJ1-5, is ETGVTQSPTHLIKTRGQQVTLRCSSQSGHNTVSWYQQALGQGPQFIFQYYREEENGRGNFPPRFSGLQFPNYSSELNVNALELDDSALYLCASSQEVAGAQPQHFGDGTRLSIL.

The chain has TRBV10-3 and TRBJ2-7; 7 nucleotides match TRBD1. In germline, CDR1 is ENHRY, CDR2 SYGVKD. CDR3 length: 14 amino acids. Trimming cost V 11 bases and J 2 bases; bases outside gene matches: 12. Here the CDR3 DNA reads TGTGCCTCCTTCGCCGGGACAGAGGCCTACGAGCAGTACTTC. Encoded protein: CASFAGTEAYEQYF.